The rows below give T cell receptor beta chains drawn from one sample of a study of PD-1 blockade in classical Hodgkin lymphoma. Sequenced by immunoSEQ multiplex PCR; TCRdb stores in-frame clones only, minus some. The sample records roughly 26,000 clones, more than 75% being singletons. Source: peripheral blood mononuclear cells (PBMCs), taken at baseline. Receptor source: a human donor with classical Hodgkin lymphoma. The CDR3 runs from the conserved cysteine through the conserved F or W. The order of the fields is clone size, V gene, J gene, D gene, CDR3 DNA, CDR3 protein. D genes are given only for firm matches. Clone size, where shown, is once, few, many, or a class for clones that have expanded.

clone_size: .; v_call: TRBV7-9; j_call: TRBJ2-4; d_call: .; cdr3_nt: TGTGCCAGCAGCCACTCCGGACCCGGCATTCAGTACTTC; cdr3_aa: CASSHSGPGIQYF
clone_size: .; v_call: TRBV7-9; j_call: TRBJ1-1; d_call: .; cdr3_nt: TGTGCCAGCAGCTTAGAATCAGGGACTGCGGAACTTGCTTTCTTT; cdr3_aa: CASSLESGTAELAFF
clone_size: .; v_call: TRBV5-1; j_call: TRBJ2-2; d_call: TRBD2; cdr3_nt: TGCGCCAGCAGCCTTAGCGGGGACTCCACCGGGGAGCTGTTTTTT; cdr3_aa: CASSLSGDSTGELFF
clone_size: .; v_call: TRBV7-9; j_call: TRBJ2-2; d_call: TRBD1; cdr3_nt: TGTGCCGGGGACAGGGGAACCGGGGAGCTGTTTTTT; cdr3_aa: CAGDRGTGELFF
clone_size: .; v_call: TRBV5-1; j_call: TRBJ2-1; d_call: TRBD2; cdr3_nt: TGCGCCAGCAGCCTCGCCCCAATAGCGGGGCACAATGAGCAGTTCTTC; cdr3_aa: CASSLAPIAGHNEQFF
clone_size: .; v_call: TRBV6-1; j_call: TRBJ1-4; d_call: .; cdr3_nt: TGTGCCAGCAGTGGACAGGTTAATGAAAAACTGTTTTTT; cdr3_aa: CASSGQVNEKLFF
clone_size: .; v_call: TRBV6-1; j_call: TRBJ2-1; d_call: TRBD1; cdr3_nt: TGTGCCAGCAGTAAAGGGACAGGGGCCTACAATGAGCAGTTCTTC; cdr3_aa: CASSKGTGAYNEQFF
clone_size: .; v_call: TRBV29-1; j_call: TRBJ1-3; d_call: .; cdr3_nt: TGCAGCGTTGTCCGCGGAAACACCATATATTTT; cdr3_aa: CSVVRGNTIYF
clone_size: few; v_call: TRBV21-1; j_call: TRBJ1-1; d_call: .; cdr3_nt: TGTGCCAGCAGCCAAATCCGGGGCGATGGGGCTTTCTTT; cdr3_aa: CASSQIRGDGAFF
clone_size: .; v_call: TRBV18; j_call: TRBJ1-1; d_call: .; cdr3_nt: TGTGCCAGCTCACCGACGACACCTAACACTGAAGCTTTCTTT; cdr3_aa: CASSPTTPNTEAFF
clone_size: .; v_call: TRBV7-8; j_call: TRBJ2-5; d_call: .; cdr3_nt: TGTGCCAGCAACCCCGGCGCGGGGGAGACCCAGTACTTC; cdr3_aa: CASNPGAGETQYF
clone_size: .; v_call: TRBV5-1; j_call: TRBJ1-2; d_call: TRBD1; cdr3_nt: TGCGCCAGCAGCTTGGAACAGGGGGCGATCTATGGCTACACCTTC; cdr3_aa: CASSLEQGAIYGYTF
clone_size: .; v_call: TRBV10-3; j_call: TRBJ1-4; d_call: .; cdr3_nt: TGTGCCATCAGTAACCAGGTGGCGGAAAAACTGTTTTTT; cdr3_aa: CAISNQVAEKLFF
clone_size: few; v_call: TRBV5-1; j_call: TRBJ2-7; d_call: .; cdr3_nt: TGCGCCAGCAGCTTGGAGGCCAGGGCCTACGAGCAGTACTTC; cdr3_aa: CASSLEARAYEQYF
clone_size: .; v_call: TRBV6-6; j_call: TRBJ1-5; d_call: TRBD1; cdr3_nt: TGTGCCAGCAGCCGCTCAGGGGGAGGGAATCAGCCCCAGCATTTT; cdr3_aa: CASSRSGGGNQPQHF
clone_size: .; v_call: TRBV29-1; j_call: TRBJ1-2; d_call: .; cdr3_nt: TGCAGCGTTGAATTGACGAACTATGGCTACACCTTC; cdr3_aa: CSVELTNYGYTF
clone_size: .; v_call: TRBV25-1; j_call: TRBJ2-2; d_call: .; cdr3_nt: TGTGCCAGCAGTGAATTAGGGACCGGGGAGCTGTTTTTT; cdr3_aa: CASSELGTGELFF
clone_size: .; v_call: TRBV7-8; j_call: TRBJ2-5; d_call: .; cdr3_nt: TGTGCCAGCAGCTTTACAGGGAGGGAGACCCAGTACTTC; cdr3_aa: CASSFTGRETQYF
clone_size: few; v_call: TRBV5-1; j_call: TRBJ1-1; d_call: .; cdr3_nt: TGCGCCAGCAGCTTGCAGGGGAATAGTAACACTGAAGCTTTCTTT; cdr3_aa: CASSLQGNSNTEAFF
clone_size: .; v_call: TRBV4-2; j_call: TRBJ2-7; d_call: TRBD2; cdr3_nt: TGTGCCAGCAGCCCTGGACTAGGATCCTACGAGCAGTACTTC; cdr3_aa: CASSPGLGSYEQYF
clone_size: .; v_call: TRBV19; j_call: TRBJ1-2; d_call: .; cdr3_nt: TGTGCCAGTAGTATCCCCCGGCCCCAGGGGAAGGAGAACTATGGCTACACCTTC; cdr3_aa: CASSIPRPQGKENYGYTF
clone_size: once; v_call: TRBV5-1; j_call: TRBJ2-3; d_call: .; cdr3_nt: TGCGCCAGCAGCTTGGGGGGCACTAGCACAGATACGCAGTATTTT; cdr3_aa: CASSLGGTSTDTQYF
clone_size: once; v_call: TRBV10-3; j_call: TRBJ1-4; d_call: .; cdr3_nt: TGTGCCATCAGTGGCGGGGGCAATTCTGAAAAACTGTTTTTT; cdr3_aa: CAISGGGNSEKLFF
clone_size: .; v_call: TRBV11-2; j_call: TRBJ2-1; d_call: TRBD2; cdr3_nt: TGTGCCAGCAGCGAGAGGGGCCAGCGGGGGGTAGGGGAGCAGTTCTTC; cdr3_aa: CASSERGQRGVGEQFF
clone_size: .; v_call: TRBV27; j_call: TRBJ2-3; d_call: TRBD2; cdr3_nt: TGTGCCAGCAGTTTATCCGCCCTCGGCGGGGGGACCAATGAGCCCACAGATACGCAGTATTTT; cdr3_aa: CASSLSALGGGTNEPTDTQYF
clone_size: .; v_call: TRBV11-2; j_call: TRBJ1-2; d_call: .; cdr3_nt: TGTGCCAGCAGCTTTCCCCAGGGGCGGTATGGCTACACCTTC; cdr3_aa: CASSFPQGRYGYTF
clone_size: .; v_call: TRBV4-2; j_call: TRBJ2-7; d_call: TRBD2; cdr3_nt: TGTGCCAGCAGCCTTAGCGGGGTTGACTACGAGCAGTACTTC; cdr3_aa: CASSLSGVDYEQYF
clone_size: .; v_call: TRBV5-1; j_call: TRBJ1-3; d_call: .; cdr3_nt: TGCGCCAGCAGCTTGGCCGGGGGCTCTGGAAACACCATATATTTT; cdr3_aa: CASSLAGGSGNTIYF
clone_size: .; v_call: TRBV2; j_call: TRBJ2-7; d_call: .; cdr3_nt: TGTGCCAGCAACCGTTGGGGGACTGTCCACGAGGCGGAAGAGCAGTACTTC; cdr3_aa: CASNRWGTVHEAEEQYF
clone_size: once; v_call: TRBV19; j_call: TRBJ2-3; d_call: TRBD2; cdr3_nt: TGTGCCAGTAGGACTAGCGGGGGTATATCAGATACGCAGTATTTT; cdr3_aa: CASRTSGGISDTQYF
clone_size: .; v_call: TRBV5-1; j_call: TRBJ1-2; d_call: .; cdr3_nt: TGCGCCAGCAGCTTGGACAGGGTAATCTATGGCTACACCTTC; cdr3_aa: CASSLDRVIYGYTF
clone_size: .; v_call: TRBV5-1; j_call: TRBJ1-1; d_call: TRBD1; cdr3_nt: TGCGCCAGCAGCAACCCGGGACAGGGGGGCACTGAAGCTTTCTTT; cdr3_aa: CASSNPGQGGTEAFF
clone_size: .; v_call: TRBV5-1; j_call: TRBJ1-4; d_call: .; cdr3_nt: TGCGCCAGCAGCTTGGGAGCAGGGAATGAAAAACTGTTTTTT; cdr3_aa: CASSLGAGNEKLFF
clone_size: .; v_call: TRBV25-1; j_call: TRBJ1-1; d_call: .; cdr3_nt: TGTGCCAGCAGTGAGAAGAGATGGGGATACACTGAAGCTTTCTTT; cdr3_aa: CASSEKRWGYTEAFF
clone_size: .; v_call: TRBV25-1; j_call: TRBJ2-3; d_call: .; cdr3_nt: TGTGCCAGCAGTGTATCGGGAAAAACTAGCACAGATACGCAGTATTTT; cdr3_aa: CASSVSGKTSTDTQYF
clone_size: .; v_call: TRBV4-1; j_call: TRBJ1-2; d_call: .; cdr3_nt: TGCGCCAGCAGGTCTCCGGGGACTAACTATGGCTACACCTTC; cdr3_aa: CASRSPGTNYGYTF
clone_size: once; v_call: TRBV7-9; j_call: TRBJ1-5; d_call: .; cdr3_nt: TGTGCCAGCAGCTTAGGGTCGGTTAGCAATCAGCCCCAGCATTTT; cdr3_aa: CASSLGSVSNQPQHF
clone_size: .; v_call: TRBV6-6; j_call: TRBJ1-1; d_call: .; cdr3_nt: TGTGCCAGCGTTTTACGGGGGAAAACTGAAGCTTTCTTT; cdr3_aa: CASVLRGKTEAFF
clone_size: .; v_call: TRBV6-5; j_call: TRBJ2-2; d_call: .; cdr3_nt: TGTGCCAGCAGCGACTCCTACACCGGGGAGCTGTTTTTT; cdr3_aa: CASSDSYTGELFF
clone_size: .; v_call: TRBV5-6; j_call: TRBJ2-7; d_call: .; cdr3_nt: TGTGCCAGCAGCTTAGGCGGGGGACACTCCTACGAGCAGTACTTC; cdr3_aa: CASSLGGGHSYEQYF
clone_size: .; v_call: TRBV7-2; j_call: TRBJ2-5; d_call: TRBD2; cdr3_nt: TGTGCCAGCAGCTTTCTAGCGGGGGGGCAAGAGACCCAGTACTTC; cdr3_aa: CASSFLAGGQETQYF
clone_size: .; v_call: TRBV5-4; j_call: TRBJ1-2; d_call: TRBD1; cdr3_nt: TGTGCCAGCAGCTTGGTTGGGACAGGGGGAAAGTTCTATGGCTACACCTTC; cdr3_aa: CASSLVGTGGKFYGYTF